A single sample gave rise to the 9 T cell receptor beta chains below, sequenced in a study of blood T cell repertoires in COVID-19. Repertoires were generated with immunoSEQ multiplex PCR, while TCRdb's copy carries only in-frame clones and drops some. The sample lists a few hundred thousand clones, 70% to 90% occurring once. Sequenced material: peripheral blood. The receptors derive from a man aged 60 to 69 with acute or convalescent COVID-19.

In nucleotides, the CDR3 is TGTGCCGGACAAGGATCAGGGCTCGGCGTCCTGACTTTC. It encodes CAGQGSGLGVLTF. The rearrangement uses TRBV30 and TRBJ2-6; possibly TRBD1 for D (5 bases). Trimming left V 8 bases short and J 12 bases short, with 20 bases between. This CDR3 is built from 13 residues. Per the germline V gene, CDR1 is GTSNPN and CDR2 is SVGIG (reference sequence).

The rearrangement uses TRBV9 and TRBJ1-3, with no clear D. The CDR3 has 13 residues. Between the trimmed V and J ends, which lost 4 bases and 0 bases, there was a span of 5 bases. Germline CDR1 is SGDLS and CDR2 is YYNGEE. The CDR3 loop reads CASSPHSGNTIYF. The DNA of the CDR3 is TGTGCCAGCAGCCCCCACTCTGGAAACACCATATATTTT.

This clone was found once. This chain uses TRBV3-1 (or the pseudogene TRBV3-2) with TRBJ1-4, with TRBD1 identical over 9 bases. Looked up from germline, CDR1 is LGHDT and CDR2 is YNNKEL (reference sequence). V gave up 3 bases and J gave up 7 bases; unmatched junction bases: 6. CDR3 length equals 15 residues. Here the CDR3 reads CASSHRGQGSEKLFF. CDR3 sequence (DNA): TGTGCCAGCAGCCACCGGGGACAGGGTAGTGAAAAACTGTTTTTT.

The V gene is TRBV7-2, the J gene TRBJ2-5, with a tentative D call TRBD2 (6 bases). V lost 5 bases and J lost 0, with 10 bases in between. Germline V lookup: CDR1 SGHTA, CDR2 FQGNSA. The CDR3 extends over 14 amino acids. As DNA, the CDR3 is TGTGCCAGCAGCCGTAGCGGAAACCAAGAGACCCAGTACTTC. Amino acid sequence: CASSRSGNQETQYF.

The chain employs TRBV6-5 and TRBJ1-5; 8 bases are shared with TRBD1. The CDR3 consists of 16 residues. J lost 3 bases, V lost 3 bases, and 7 bases had no gene match. The germline V gene encodes CDR1 MNHEY and CDR2 SVGAGI. The CDR3 here is CASSYVDRGDNQPQHF. CDR3 nucleotide sequence: TGTGCCAGCAGTTATGTTGACAGGGGCGACAATCAGCCCCAGCATTTT.

V and J are TRBV6-1 and TRBJ1-6; 9 bases are a match to TRBD1. Germline CDR1 MNHNS, CDR2 SASEGT. The V segment lost 4 bases and the J segment 7 bases; nucleotides outside the gene matches: 14. This CDR3 spans 18 amino acids. The CDR3 here is CASSAVPLWDRVNSPLHF. The CDR3 bases are TGTGCCAGCAGTGCGGTCCCGCTATGGGACAGGGTCAATTCACCCCTCCACTTT.

J is TRBJ2-2 and V is TRBV5-8; a weak D match, TRBD1 (5 bases). Germline CDR1 is SGHTS and CDR2 is YDEGEE. The CDR3 is made up of 16 amino acids. V shed 0 bases and J shed 0 bases, with 9 bases lying between them. CDR3: CASSLGQTANTGELFF. The CDR3 region has the DNA TGTGCCAGCAGCTTGGGACAGACCGCGAACACCGGGGAGCTGTTTTTT. The full variable domain, with the rest looked up from reference TRBV5-8 and TRBJ2-2, is EAGVTQSPTHLIKTRGQQATLRCSPISGHTSVYWYQQALGLGLQFLLWYDEGEERNRGNFPPRFSGRQFPNYSSELNVNALELEDSALYLCASSLGQTANTGELFFGEGSRLTVL.

This clone has only one observation. The J gene is TRBJ2-1, the V gene TRBV15; TRBD1 matches 7 bases. J gave up 3 bases and V 4 bases, and 9 bases lay outside the gene matches. This CDR3 is built from 16 residues. CDR1 and CDR2 (germline): LNHNV, YYDKDF (reference sequence). CDR3 bases: TGTGCCACCAGCATACAGGGGCTTAACGTCTACAATGAGCAGTTCTTC. It codes for CATSIQGLNVYNEQFF.

This clone showed up many times. This chain uses TRBV5-1 with TRBJ2-5; 13 nucleotides align to TRBD2. Germline V lookup: CDR1 SGHRS, CDR2 YFSETQ. CDR3 length equals 16 residues. V was pared by 4 bases and J by 4 bases, with 7 bases of the junction left unmatched. The CDR3 region has the DNA TGCGCCAGCAGCGTTACTGGGACTAGCGGGGTAGAGACCCAGTACTTC. Protein sequence: CASSVTGTSGVETQYF.